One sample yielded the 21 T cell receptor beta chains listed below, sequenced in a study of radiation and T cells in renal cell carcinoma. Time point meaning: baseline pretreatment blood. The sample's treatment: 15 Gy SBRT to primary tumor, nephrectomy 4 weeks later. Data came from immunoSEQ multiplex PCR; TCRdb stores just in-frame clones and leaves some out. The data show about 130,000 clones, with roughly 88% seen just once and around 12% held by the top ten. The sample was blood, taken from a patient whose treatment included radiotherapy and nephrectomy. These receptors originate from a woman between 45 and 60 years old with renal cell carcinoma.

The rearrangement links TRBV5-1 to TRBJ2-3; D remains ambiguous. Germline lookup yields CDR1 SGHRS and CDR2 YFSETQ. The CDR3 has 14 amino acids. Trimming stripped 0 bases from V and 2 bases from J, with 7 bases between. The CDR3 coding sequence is TGCGCCAGCAGCTTGGGATCCTACACAGATACGCAGTATTTT. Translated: CASSLGSYTDTQYF.

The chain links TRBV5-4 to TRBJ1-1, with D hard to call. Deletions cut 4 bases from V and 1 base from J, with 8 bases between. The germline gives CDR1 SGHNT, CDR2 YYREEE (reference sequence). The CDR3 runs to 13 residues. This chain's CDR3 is CASSREGNTEAFF. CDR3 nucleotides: TGTGCCAGCAGCCGAGAAGGGAACACTGAAGCTTTCTTT.

CDR3 sequence: CASSVTSGSSYNEQFF. The CDR3 DNA is TGTGCCAGCAGTGTAACTAGCGGTAGCTCCTACAATGAGCAGTTCTTC. The chain joins TRBV6-1 to TRBJ2-1, with 8 positions matching TRBD2. Germline V gives CDR1 MNHNS, CDR2 SASEGT. The V segment lost 4 bases and the J segment 0 bases; nucleotides outside the gene matches: 5. The CDR3 contains 16 residues.

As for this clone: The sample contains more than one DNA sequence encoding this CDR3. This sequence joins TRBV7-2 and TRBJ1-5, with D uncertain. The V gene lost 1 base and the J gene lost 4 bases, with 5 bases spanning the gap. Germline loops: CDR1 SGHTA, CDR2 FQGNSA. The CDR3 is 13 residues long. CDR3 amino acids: CASSLGPNQPQHF. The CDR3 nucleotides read TGTGCCAGCAGCTTAGGACCAAATCAGCCCCAGCATTTT.

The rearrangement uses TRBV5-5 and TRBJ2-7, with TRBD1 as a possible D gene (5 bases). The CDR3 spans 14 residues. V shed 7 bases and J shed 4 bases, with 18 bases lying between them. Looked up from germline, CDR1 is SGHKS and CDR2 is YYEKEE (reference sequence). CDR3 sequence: CASEPGQVGYEQYF. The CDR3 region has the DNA TGTGCCAGCGAACCAGGGCAGGTCGGTTACGAGCAGTACTTC.

The CDR3 sequence is CASSETDYEQYF. For the CDR3, the DNA is TGTGCCAGCAGTGAGACCGATTACGAGCAGTACTTC. The chain joins TRBV6-1 to TRBJ2-7, with no clear D. CDR3 length: 12 residues. V lost 3 bases to trimming and J lost 4 bases, with 7 bases between them. CDR1 and CDR2 (germline): MNHNS, SASEGT.

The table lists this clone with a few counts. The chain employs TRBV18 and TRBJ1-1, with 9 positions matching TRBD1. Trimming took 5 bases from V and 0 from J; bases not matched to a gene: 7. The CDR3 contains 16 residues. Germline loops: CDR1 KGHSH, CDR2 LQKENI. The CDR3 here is CASSSDRGVMNTEAFF. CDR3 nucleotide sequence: TGTGCCAGCTCATCGGACAGGGGTGTTATGAACACTGAAGCTTTCTTT.

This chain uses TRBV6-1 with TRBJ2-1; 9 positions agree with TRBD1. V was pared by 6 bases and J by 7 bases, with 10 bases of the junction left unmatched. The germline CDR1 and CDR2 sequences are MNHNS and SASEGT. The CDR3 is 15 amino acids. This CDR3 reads CASRLDRGHPNEQFF. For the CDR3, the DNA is TGTGCCAGCAGGCTGGACAGGGGACACCCTAATGAGCAGTTCTTC.

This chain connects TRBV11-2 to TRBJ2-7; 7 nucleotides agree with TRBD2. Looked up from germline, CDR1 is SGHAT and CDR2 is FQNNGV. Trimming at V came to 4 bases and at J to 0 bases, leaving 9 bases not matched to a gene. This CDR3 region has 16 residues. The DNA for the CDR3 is TGTGCCAGCAGCTCCTGGCGGCGGGGGACCTCCTACGAGCAGTACTTC. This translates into CASSSWRRGTSYEQYF.

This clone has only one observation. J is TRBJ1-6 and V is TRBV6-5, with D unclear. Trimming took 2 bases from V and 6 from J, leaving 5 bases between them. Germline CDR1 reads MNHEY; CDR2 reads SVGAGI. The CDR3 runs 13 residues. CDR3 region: CASSYEINSPLHF. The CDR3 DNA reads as TGTGCCAGCAGTTACGAGATTAATTCACCCCTCCACTTT.

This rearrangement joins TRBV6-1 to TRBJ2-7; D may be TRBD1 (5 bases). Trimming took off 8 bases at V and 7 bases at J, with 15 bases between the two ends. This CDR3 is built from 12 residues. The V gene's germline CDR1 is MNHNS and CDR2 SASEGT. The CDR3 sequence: CASGGRTTEQYF. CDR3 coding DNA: TGTGCCAGCGGCGGACGGACAACTGAGCAGTACTTC.

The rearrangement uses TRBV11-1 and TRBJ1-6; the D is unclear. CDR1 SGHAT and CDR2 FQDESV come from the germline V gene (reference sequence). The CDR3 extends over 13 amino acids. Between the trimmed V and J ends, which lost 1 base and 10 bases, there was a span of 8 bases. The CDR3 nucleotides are TGTGCCAGCAGCTTAGGGGTCAGATCACCCCTCCACTTT. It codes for CASSLGVRSPLHF.

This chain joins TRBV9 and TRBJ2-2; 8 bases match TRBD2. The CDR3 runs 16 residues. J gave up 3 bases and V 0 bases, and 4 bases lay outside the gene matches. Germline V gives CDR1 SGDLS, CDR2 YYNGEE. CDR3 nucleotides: TGTGCCAGCAGCGTAGAAGTGACTAGCGACACCGGGGAGCTGTTTTTT. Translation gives CASSVEVTSDTGELFF.

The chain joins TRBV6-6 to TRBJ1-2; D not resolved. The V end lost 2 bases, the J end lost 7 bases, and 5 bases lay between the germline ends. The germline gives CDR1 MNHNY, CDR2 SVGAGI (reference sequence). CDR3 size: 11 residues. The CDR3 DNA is TGTGCCAGCAGTTACCAAGGTGGCTACACCTTC. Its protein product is CASSYQGGYTF.

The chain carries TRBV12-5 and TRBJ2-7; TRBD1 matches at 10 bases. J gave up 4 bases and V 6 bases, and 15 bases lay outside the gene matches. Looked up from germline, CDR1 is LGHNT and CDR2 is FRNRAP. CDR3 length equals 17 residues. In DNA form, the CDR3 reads TGTGCTAGTGGCTTCGAATTCCAGACAGGGGGCGCTTACGAGCAGTACTTC. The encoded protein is CASGFEFQTGGAYEQYF.

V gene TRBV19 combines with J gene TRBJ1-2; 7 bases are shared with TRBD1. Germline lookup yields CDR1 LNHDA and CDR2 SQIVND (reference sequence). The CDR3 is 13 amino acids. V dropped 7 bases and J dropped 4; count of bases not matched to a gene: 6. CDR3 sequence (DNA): TGTGCCAGTACCCCAGGGGGAAGCTATGGCTACACCTTC. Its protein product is CASTPGGSYGYTF.

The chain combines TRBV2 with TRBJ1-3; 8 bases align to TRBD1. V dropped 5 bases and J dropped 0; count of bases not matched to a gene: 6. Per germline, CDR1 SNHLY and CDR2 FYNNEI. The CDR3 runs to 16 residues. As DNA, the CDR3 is TGTGCCAGCAGTACCACCGGGACAGGCTCTGGAAACACCATATATTTT. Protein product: CASSTTGTGSGNTIYF.

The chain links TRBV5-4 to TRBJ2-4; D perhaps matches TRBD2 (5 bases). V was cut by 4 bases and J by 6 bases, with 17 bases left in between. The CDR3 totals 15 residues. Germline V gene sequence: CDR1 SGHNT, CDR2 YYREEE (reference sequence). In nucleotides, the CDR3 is TGTGCCAGCAGCCAGCAGCGAGGGTCGGGAAACATTCAGTACTTC. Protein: CASSQQRGSGNIQYF.

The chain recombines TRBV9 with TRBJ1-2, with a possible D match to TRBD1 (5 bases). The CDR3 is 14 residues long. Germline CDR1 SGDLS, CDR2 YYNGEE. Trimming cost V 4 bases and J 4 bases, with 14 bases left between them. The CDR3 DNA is TGTGCCAGCAGCCCCCAGGGCGGAAGCTATGGCTACACCTTC. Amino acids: CASSPQGGSYGYTF.

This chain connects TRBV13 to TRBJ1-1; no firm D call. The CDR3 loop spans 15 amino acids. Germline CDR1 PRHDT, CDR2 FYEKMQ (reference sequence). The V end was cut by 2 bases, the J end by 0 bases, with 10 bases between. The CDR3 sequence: CASSLLEQLNTEAFF. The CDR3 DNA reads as TGTGCCAGCAGCTTATTAGAACAATTGAACACTGAAGCTTTCTTT.

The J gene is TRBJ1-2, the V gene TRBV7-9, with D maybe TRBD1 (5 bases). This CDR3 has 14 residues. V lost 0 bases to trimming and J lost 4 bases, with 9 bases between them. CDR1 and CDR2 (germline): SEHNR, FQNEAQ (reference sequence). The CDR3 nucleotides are TGTGCCAGCAGCTTAGCGGGGGTAGTCTATGGCTACACCTTC. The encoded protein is CASSLAGVVYGYTF. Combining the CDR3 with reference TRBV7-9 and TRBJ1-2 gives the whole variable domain DTGVSQNPRHKITKRGQNVTFRCDPISEHNRLYWYRQTLGQGPEFLTYFQNEAQLEKSRLLSDRFSAERPKGSFSTLEIQRTEQGDSAMYLCASSLAGVVYGYTFGSGTRLTVV.